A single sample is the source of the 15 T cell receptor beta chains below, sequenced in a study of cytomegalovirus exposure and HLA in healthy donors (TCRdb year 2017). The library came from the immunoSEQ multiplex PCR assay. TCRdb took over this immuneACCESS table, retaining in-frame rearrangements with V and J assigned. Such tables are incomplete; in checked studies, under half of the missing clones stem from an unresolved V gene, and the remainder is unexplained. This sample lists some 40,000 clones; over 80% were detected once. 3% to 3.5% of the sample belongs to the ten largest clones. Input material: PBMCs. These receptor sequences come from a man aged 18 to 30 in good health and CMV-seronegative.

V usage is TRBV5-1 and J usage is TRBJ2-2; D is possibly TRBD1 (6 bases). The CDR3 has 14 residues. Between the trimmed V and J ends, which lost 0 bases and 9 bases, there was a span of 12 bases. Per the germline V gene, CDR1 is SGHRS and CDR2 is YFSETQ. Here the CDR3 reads CASSLVQQGRELFF. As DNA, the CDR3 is TGCGCCAGCAGCTTGGTCCAACAGGGTCGGGAGCTGTTTTTT.

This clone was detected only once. CDR3 region: CASSLQGAGQPQHF. CDR3 bases: TGTGCCAGCAGCCTGCAGGGGGCGGGGCAGCCCCAGCATTTT. The J gene is TRBJ1-5, the V gene TRBV7-8, with TRBD1 identical over 8 bases. The CDR3 length is 14 residues. Germline V gene lookup returns CDR1 SGHVS and CDR2 FQNEAQ. V shed 5 bases, J shed 7 bases, and the junction held 7 bases outside the gene matches.

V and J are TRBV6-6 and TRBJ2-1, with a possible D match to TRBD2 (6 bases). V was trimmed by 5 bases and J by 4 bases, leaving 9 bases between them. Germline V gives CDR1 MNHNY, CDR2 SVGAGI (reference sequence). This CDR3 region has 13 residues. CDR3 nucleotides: TGTGCCAGCAGTCGGGACTCGTACAATGAGCAGTTCTTC. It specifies CASSRDSYNEQFF.

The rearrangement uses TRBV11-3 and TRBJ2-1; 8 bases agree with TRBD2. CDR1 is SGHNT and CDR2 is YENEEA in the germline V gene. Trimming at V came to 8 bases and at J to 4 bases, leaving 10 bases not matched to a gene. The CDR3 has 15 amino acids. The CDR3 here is CASQERGGLYNEQFF. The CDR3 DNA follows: TGTGCCAGCCAGGAGCGCGGGGGGCTATACAATGAGCAGTTCTTC.

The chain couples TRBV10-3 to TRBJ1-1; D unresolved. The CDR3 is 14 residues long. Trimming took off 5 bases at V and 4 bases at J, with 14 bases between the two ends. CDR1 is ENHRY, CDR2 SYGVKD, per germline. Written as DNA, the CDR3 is TGTGCCATCAGTTACGGGTCGAAAGGCACTGAAGCTTTCTTT. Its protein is CAISYGSKGTEAFF.

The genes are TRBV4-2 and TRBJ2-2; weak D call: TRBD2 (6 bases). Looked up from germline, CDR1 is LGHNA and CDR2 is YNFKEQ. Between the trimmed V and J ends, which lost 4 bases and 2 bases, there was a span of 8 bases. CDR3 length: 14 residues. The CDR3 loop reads CASSPGLNTGELFF. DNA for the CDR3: TGTGCCAGCAGCCCGGGACTTAACACCGGGGAGCTGTTTTTT.

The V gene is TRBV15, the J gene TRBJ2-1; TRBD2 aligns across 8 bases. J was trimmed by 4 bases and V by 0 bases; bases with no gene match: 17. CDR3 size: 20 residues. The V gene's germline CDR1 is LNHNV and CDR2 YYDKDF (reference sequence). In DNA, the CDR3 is TGTGCCACCAGCAGAGACCCGTGGCGGGGGGCCATCGCGTATTACAATGAGCAGTTCTTC. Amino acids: CATSRDPWRGAIAYYNEQFF.

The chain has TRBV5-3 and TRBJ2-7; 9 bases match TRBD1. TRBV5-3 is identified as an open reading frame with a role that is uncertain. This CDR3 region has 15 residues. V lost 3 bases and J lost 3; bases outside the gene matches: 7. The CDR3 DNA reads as TGTGCCAGAAGCTGCCAAGGACAGGGGATCTACGAGCAGTACTTC. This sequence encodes CARSCQGQGIYEQYF.

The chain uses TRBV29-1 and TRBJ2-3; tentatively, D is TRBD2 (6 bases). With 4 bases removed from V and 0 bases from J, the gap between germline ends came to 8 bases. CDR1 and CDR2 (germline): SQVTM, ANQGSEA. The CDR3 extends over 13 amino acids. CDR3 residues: CSVGGVSTDTQYF. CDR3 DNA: TGCAGCGTTGGGGGGGTTAGCACAGATACGCAGTATTTT.

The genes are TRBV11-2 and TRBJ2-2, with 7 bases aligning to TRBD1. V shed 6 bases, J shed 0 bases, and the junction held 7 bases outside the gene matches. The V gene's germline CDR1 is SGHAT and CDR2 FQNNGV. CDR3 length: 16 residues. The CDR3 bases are TGTGCCAGCAGTCCACAGGGGCTAGCGAACACCGGGGAGCTGTTTTTT. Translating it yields CASSPQGLANTGELFF.

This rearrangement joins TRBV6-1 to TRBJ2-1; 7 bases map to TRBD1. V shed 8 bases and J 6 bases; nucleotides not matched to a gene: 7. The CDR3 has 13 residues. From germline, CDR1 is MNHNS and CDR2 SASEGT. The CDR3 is CASLPGQTNEQFF. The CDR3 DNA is TGTGCCAGCCTACCGGGACAGACCAATGAGCAGTTCTTC.

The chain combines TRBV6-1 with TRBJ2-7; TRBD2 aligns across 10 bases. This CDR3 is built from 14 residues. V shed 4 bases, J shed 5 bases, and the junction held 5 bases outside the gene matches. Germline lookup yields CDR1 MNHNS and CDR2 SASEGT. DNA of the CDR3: TGTGCCAGCAGTGGGCTAGCGGGAGTCCACGAGCAGTACTTC. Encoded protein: CASSGLAGVHEQYF.

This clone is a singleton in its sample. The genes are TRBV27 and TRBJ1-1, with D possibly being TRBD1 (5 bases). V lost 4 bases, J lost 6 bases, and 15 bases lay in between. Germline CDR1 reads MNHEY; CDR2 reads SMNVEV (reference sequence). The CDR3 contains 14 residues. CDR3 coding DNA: TGTGCCAGCAGTTCCTGGACAATCGGAGCTGAAGCTTTCTTT. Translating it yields CASSSWTIGAEAFF.

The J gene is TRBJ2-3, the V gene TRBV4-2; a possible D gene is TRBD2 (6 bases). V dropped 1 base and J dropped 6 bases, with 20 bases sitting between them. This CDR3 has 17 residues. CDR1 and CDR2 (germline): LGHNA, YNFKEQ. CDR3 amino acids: CASSQGVSTSFADTQYF. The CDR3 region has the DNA TGTGCCAGCAGCCAAGGAGTTAGTACTAGCTTTGCCGATACGCAGTATTTT.

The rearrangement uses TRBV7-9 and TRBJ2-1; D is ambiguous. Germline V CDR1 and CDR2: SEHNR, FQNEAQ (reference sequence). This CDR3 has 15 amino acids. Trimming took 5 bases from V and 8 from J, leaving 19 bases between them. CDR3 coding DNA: TGTGCCAGCAGCCCATCTTCACGCACTTCGCATGAGCAGTTCTTC. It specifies CASSPSSRTSHEQFF.